The entry below gives a single TCR beta chain sequence along with its context. Its antigen is currently unknown. The data belong to a study of Tregs in tolerant kidney transplant recipients. Findings of the study overall: For some patients, primers changed over time, blocking nucleotide-level comparison. No direct test of biological reproducibility was done here.

TCRdb's table, derived via immunoSEQ multiplex PCR, lists solely in-frame clones and lacks some. This sample has roughly 20,000 clones; roughly 80% occur once, and the top ten carry over 20%. Related graft donors supplied nonmyeloablative bone marrow transplants, and mixed chimerism was transient. The starting material was CD8+ T cells from blood (PBMCs), obtained 6 months after the transplant. The clonotype originates from a human patient who received a combined kidney and bone marrow transplant. T cells may partly derive from the graft donor.

CDR3 DNA: TGTGCCAGCAGTGAAGCAACAACTAGCCAAAGCTCCTACAATGAGCAGTTCTTC. Protein sequence: CASSEATTSQSSYNEQFF. The J gene is TRBJ2-1, the V gene TRBV6-1; the D gene is possibly TRBD2 (6 bases). Germline values: CDR1 MNHNS, CDR2 SASEGT. The CDR3 is made up of 18 amino acids. V was trimmed by 0 bases and J by 0 bases, leaving 15 bases between them.